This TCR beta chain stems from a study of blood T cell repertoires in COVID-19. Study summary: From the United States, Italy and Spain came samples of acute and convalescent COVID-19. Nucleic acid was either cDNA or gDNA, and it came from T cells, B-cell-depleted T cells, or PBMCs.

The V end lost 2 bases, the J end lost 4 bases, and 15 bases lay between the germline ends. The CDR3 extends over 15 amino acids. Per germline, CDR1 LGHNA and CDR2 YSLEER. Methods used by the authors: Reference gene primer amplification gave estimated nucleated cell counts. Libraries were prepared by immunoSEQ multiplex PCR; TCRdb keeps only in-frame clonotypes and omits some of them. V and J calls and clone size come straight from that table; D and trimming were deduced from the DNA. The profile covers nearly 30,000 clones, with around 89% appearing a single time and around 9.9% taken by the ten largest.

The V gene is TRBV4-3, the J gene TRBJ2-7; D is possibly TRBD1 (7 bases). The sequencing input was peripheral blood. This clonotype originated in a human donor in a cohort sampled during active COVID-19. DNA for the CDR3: TGCGCCAGCAGCCAACGGGAGTCAGGGGGTTACGAGCAGTACTTC. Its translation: CASSQRESGGYEQYF.